This T cell receptor beta chain was recovered during a study of blood T cell repertoires in COVID-19. On the study more broadly: From T cells, B-cell-depleted T cells, or PBMCs came the material, which was cDNA or gDNA.

Assay used: immunoSEQ multiplex PCR; TCRdb lists only in-frame clones, some missing. Among about 44,000 clones, 87% were seen once, and the ten largest hold about a quarter. The CDR3 extends over 15 amino acids. Trimming took off 0 bases at V and 5 bases at J, with 15 bases between the two ends. Germline CDR1 is SGHRS and CDR2 is YFSETQ. V and J are TRBV5-1 and TRBJ2-7; maybe TRBD1 (5 bases). Sequencing used peripheral blood. The TCR originated in a woman of 80 years or more in a cohort sampled during active or convalescent COVID-19. The CDR3 DNA follows: TGCGCCAGCAGCTTGGCCCCCCAGGGAATAGACGAGCAGTACTTC. Amino acid sequence: CASSLAPQGIDEQYF.